This is a list of T cell receptor beta chains from one sample in a study of glioma-infiltrating T cells after dendritic cell vaccination. Profiling relied on immunoSEQ multiplex PCR, and the TCRdb table lists in-frame clones only, not all of them. The sample has tens of thousands of clones; roughly 84% are singletons. Sample: blood, taken before dendritic cell vaccination. These receptors all stem from a human donor with glioblastoma. CDR3s include the opening cysteine and the closing phenylalanine or tryptophan. Fields, in order: clone size, CDR3 length, J gene, V gene, D gene, CDR3 protein, CDR3 DNA. D genes are given only for firm matches. Expanded clones get a size class; other rows say once, few or many, or leave the size out.

size: .; length: 16; J: TRBJ2-7; V: TRBV4-2; D: TRBD2; CDR3: CASSQEWTSGTYEQYF; DNA: TGTGCCAGCAGCCAAGAATGGACTAGCGGGACCTACGAGCAGTACTTC
size: .; length: 15; J: TRBJ1-2; V: TRBV4-2; D: TRBD1; CDR3: CASSQGGTGGRGYTF; DNA: TGTGCCAGCAGCCAAGGGGGGACAGGGGGCCGGGGCTACACCTTC
size: .; length: 14; J: TRBJ2-1; V: TRBV7-9; D: TRBD2; CDR3: CASSPGLADNEQFF; DNA: TGTGCCAGCAGCCCGGGACTAGCCGACAATGAGCAGTTCTTC
size: .; length: 15; J: TRBJ2-1; V: TRBV7-2; D: TRBD2; CDR3: CASSLDGLAGNEQFF; DNA: TGTGCCAGCAGCTTAGATGGACTAGCGGGTAATGAGCAGTTCTTC
size: few; length: 15; J: TRBJ2-7; V: TRBV4-1; D: TRBD1; CDR3: CASSPGQGPTYEQYF; DNA: TGCGCCAGCAGCCCGGGACAGGGGCCCACCTACGAGCAGTACTTC
size: .; length: 13; J: TRBJ1-2; V: TRBV7-9; D: .; CDR3: CASSLNQFYGYTF; DNA: TGTGCCAGCAGCTTAAACCAGTTTTATGGCTACACCTTC
size: few; length: 13; J: TRBJ2-7; V: TRBV6-4; D: .; CDR3: CASSYSGGSEQYF; DNA: TGTGCCAGCAGTTACTCCGGGGGAAGCGAGCAGTACTTC
size: .; length: 17; J: TRBJ2-3; V: TRBV5-4; D: TRBD2; CDR3: CASSRRLAGVVTDTQYF; DNA: TGTGCCAGCAGCCGCCGACTAGCGGGAGTAGTCACAGATACGCAGTATTTT
size: .; length: 14; J: TRBJ1-2; V: TRBV5-1; D: .; CDR3: CASTSGGQNYGYTF; DNA: TGCGCCAGCACCAGTGGCGGGCAGAACTATGGCTACACCTTC
size: .; length: 15; J: TRBJ2-5; V: TRBV7-6; D: .; CDR3: CASSLDAGLQETQYF; DNA: TGTGCCAGCAGCTTAGATGCAGGTCTCCAAGAGACCCAGTACTTC
size: .; length: 13; J: TRBJ1-6; V: TRBV27; D: .; CDR3: CASSDTGDSPLHF; DNA: TGTGCCAGCAGTGACACCGGTGATTCACCCCTCCACTTT
size: .; length: 14; J: TRBJ2-2; V: TRBV6-5; D: TRBD1; CDR3: CASSWTGNTGELFF; DNA: TGTGCCAGCAGTTGGACAGGGAACACCGGGGAGCTGTTTTTT
size: .; length: 16; J: TRBJ2-1; V: TRBV12-5; D: .; CDR3: CASGSVVPSGPSRQFF; DNA: TGTGCTAGTGGTTCGGTAGTTCCCTCAGGCCCCAGTAGGCAGTTCTTC
size: .; length: 14; J: TRBJ1-5; V: TRBV6-5; D: .; CDR3: CASSYVAVNQPQHF; DNA: TGTGCCAGCAGTTATGTGGCAGTCAATCAGCCCCAGCATTTT
size: .; length: 16; J: TRBJ2-7; V: TRBV30; D: TRBD2; CDR3: CAWSKGTSGRNYEQYF; DNA: TGTGCCTGGAGTAAGGGGACTAGCGGGCGAAACTACGAGCAGTACTTC
size: .; length: 15; J: TRBJ2-7; V: TRBV5-1; D: TRBD2; CDR3: CASRGLAGGTYEQYF; DNA: TGCGCCAGCAGGGGACTAGCGGGGGGAACCTACGAGCAGTACTTC
size: .; length: 13; J: TRBJ1-3; V: TRBV30; D: .; CDR3: CAWSPDRPDTIYF; DNA: TGTGCCTGGAGTCCCGACAGACCCGACACCATATATTTT
size: .; length: 15; J: TRBJ1-1; V: TRBV6-5; D: TRBD1; CDR3: CASKGSGTGDTEAFF; DNA: TGTGCCAGCAAAGGATCCGGGACAGGGGACACTGAAGCTTTCTTT
size: .; length: 17; J: TRBJ2-5; V: TRBV7-9; D: TRBD2; CDR3: CASSLYRGGTYQETQYF; DNA: TGTGCCAGCAGCTTATACCGCGGGGGGACGTACCAAGAGACCCAGTACTTC
size: .; length: 14; J: TRBJ2-1; V: TRBV7-2; D: .; CDR3: CASFKGRGSNEQFF; DNA: TGTGCCAGCTTTAAGGGGCGGGGCTCGAATGAGCAGTTCTTC
size: .; length: 15; J: TRBJ1-4; V: TRBV5-1; D: TRBD1; CDR3: CASSSTGGDNEKLFF; DNA: TGCGCCAGCAGCTCGACAGGGGGCGATAATGAAAAACTGTTTTTT
size: .; length: 15; J: TRBJ2-3; V: TRBV29-1; D: TRBD2; CDR3: CSVVVAGGSTDTQYF; DNA: TGCAGCGTCGTAGTGGCGGGGGGGAGCACAGATACGCAGTATTTT
size: .; length: 14; J: TRBJ2-7; V: TRBV9; D: .; CDR3: CASSLREWRGEQYF; DNA: TGTGCCAGCAGCCTCCGTGAGTGGCGGGGTGAGCAGTACTTC
size: .; length: 18; J: TRBJ2-7; V: TRBV7-9; D: TRBD2; CDR3: CASSPGGGAGRTFYEQYF; DNA: TGTGCCAGCAGCCCGGGGGGGGGCGCGGGACGGACTTTTTACGAGCAGTACTTC
size: .; length: 15; J: TRBJ1-2; V: TRBV19; D: .; CDR3: CASSHLQATNYGYTF; DNA: TGTGCCAGTAGCCATCTCCAGGCGACTAACTATGGCTACACCTTC
size: .; length: 14; J: TRBJ2-7; V: TRBV14; D: TRBD1; CDR3: CASSWGQGNYEQYF; DNA: TGTGCCAGCAGCTGGGGACAGGGGAACTACGAGCAGTACTTC
size: .; length: 14; J: TRBJ1-1; V: TRBV7-2; D: .; CDR3: CASSLGGENTEAFF; DNA: TGTGCCAGCAGCTTAGGGGGCGAGAACACTGAAGCTTTCTTT
size: .; length: 15; J: TRBJ1-3; V: TRBV6-5; D: TRBD1; CDR3: CASRSGTVAGNTIYF; DNA: TGTGCCAGCAGGTCCGGGACAGTGGCTGGAAACACCATATATTTT
size: .; length: 13; J: TRBJ2-7; V: TRBV6-5; D: TRBD2; CDR3: CASSGTSGRGQYF; DNA: TGTGCCAGCAGTGGGACTAGCGGGAGAGGGCAGTACTTC
size: .; length: 12; J: TRBJ1-6; V: TRBV6-1; D: .; CDR3: CASRHSDSPLHF; DNA: TGTGCCAGCAGGCATTCAGATTCACCCCTCCACTTT
size: .; length: 13; J: TRBJ1-2; V: TRBV7-2; D: TRBD1; CDR3: CASSLITGGIHTF; DNA: TGTGCCAGCAGCTTAATTACAGGGGGCATCCACACCTTC
size: .; length: 16; J: TRBJ2-3; V: TRBV29-1; D: TRBD2; CDR3: CSAEGWAGGITDTQYF; DNA: TGCAGCGCTGAAGGCTGGGCGGGAGGGATCACAGATACGCAGTATTTT
size: .; length: 16; J: TRBJ1-4; V: TRBV14; D: .; CDR3: CASSQERGWANEKLFF; DNA: TGTGCCAGCAGCCAAGAGCGGGGGTGGGCTAATGAAAAACTGTTTTTT
size: .; length: 15; J: TRBJ2-3; V: TRBV7-2; D: .; CDR3: CASSLARLATDTQYF; DNA: TGTGCCAGCAGCTTAGCGCGGCTGGCGACAGATACGCAGTATTTT
size: .; length: 14; J: TRBJ2-5; V: TRBV2; D: TRBD2; CDR3: CASGAGLAAETQYF; DNA: TGTGCCAGCGGGGCGGGACTAGCGGCCGAGACCCAGTACTTC
size: once; length: 17; J: TRBJ1-2; V: TRBV18; D: TRBD1; CDR3: CASSPRVGKGAKYGYTF; DNA: TGTGCCAGCTCACCACGGGTCGGCAAGGGGGCGAAGTATGGCTACACCTTC
size: once; length: 14; J: TRBJ2-2; V: TRBV6-5; D: .; CDR3: CAPLGQPNTGELFF; DNA: TGTGCCCCCTTGGGGCAACCGAACACCGGGGAGCTGTTTTTT
size: .; length: 11; J: TRBJ2-7; V: TRBV6-5; D: .; CDR3: CASSYLGEQYF; DNA: TGTGCCAGCAGTTACCTCGGGGAGCAGTACTTC
size: .; length: 13; J: TRBJ1-4; V: TRBV18; D: TRBD1; CDR3: CASSWGQAEKLFF; DNA: TGTGCCAGCTCATGGGGACAGGCTGAAAAACTGTTTTTT
size: .; length: 13; J: TRBJ1-2; V: TRBV5-1; D: .; CDR3: CASSSDRGDGYTF; DNA: TGCGCCAGCAGCTCGGACAGAGGGGATGGCTACACCTTC
size: .; length: 13; J: TRBJ1-5; V: TRBV27; D: TRBD1; CDR3: CASSTTGGQPQHF; DNA: TGTGCCAGCAGTACCACAGGGGGTCAGCCCCAGCATTTT
size: few; length: 16; J: TRBJ2-1; V: TRBV5-1; D: TRBD1; CDR3: CASRPNSGTGIDEQFF; DNA: TGCGCCAGCAGGCCGAATTCCGGGACAGGGATAGATGAGCAGTTCTTC
size: .; length: 14; J: TRBJ1-1; V: TRBV2; D: TRBD1; CDR3: CASSGAGGNTEAFF; DNA: TGTGCCAGCAGTGGGGCAGGGGGGAACACTGAAGCTTTCTTT
size: .; length: 14; J: TRBJ1-2; V: TRBV6-5; D: .; CDR3: CASSSNTGFYGYTF; DNA: TGTGCCAGCAGTTCCAATACAGGGTTCTATGGCTACACCTTC
size: .; length: 13; J: TRBJ2-7; V: TRBV7-3; D: .; CDR3: CASSSSASYEQYF; DNA: TGTGCCAGCAGCTCTAGCGCGTCCTACGAGCAGTACTTC
size: few; length: 13; J: TRBJ2-1; V: TRBV10-1; D: .; CDR3: CASSSTGTRGEFF; DNA: TGCGCCAGCAGTTCAACAGGGACCAGGGGGGAGTTCTTC
size: .; length: 16; J: TRBJ2-5; V: TRBV11-2; D: .; CDR3: CASSSPQLGPRETQYF; DNA: TGTGCCAGCAGCTCACCCCAGTTGGGCCCCCGAGAGACCCAGTACTTC
size: .; length: 16; J: TRBJ2-7; V: TRBV5-6; D: TRBD2; CDR3: CASTPGGGYSSYEQYF; DNA: TGTGCCAGCACCCCGGGAGGAGGGTATAGTTCCTACGAGCAGTACTTC
size: .; length: 16; J: TRBJ1-4; V: TRBV10-2; D: TRBD1; CDR3: CASRTGTGGTNEKLFF; DNA: TGCGCCAGCAGAACCGGGACAGGGGGAACTAATGAAAAACTGTTTTTT
size: .; length: 11; J: TRBJ2-3; V: TRBV29-1; D: TRBD2; CDR3: CSGLAGGTQYF; DNA: TGCAGCGGACTAGCGGGAGGTACGCAGTATTTT
size: .; length: 13; J: TRBJ2-7; V: TRBV27; D: TRBD1; CDR3: CASKDRGTYEQYF; DNA: TGTGCCAGCAAGGACAGGGGGACCTACGAGCAGTACTTC
size: few; length: 15; J: TRBJ2-3; V: TRBV18; D: .; CDR3: CASSPPGTSWDTQYF; DNA: TGTGCCAGCTCACCCCCGGGAACCTCGTGGGATACGCAGTATTTT
size: .; length: 14; J: TRBJ1-1; V: TRBV4-3; D: .; CDR3: CASSQGQLNTEAFF; DNA: TGCGCCAGCAGCCAGGGGCAGTTGAACACTGAAGCTTTCTTT
size: .; length: 15; J: TRBJ1-2; V: TRBV6-1; D: TRBD1; CDR3: CASSEAWTGGYGYTF; DNA: TGTGCCAGCAGTGAAGCGTGGACAGGCGGCTATGGCTACACCTTC
size: once; length: 15; J: TRBJ2-6; V: TRBV7-9; D: TRBD2; CDR3: CASSFGGGGANVLTF; DNA: TGTGCCAGCAGCTTCGGGGGGGGTGGGGCCAACGTCCTGACTTTC
size: .; length: 14; J: TRBJ1-2; V: TRBV2; D: TRBD1; CDR3: CASSQTRQGYGYTF; DNA: TGTGCCAGCAGTCAGACCCGACAGGGGTATGGCTACACCTTC
size: once; length: 15; J: TRBJ1-6; V: TRBV6-5; D: .; CDR3: CASSSSGTNNSPLHF; DNA: TGTGCCAGCAGTTCTTCCGGGACAAATAATTCACCCCTCCACTTT
size: .; length: 14; J: TRBJ1-2; V: TRBV5-1; D: TRBD1; CDR3: CASSSDRGLGGYTF; DNA: TGCGCCAGCAGCTCGGACAGGGGGCTTGGTGGCTACACCTTC
size: few; length: 12; J: TRBJ2-5; V: TRBV7-2; D: .; CDR3: CASGPRDETQYF; DNA: TGTGCCAGCGGCCCTAGAGATGAGACCCAGTACTTC
size: .; length: 14; J: TRBJ2-1; V: TRBV19; D: TRBD1; CDR3: CASSRDSSYNEQFF; DNA: TGTGCCAGTAGTAGGGACAGCTCCTACAATGAGCAGTTCTTC